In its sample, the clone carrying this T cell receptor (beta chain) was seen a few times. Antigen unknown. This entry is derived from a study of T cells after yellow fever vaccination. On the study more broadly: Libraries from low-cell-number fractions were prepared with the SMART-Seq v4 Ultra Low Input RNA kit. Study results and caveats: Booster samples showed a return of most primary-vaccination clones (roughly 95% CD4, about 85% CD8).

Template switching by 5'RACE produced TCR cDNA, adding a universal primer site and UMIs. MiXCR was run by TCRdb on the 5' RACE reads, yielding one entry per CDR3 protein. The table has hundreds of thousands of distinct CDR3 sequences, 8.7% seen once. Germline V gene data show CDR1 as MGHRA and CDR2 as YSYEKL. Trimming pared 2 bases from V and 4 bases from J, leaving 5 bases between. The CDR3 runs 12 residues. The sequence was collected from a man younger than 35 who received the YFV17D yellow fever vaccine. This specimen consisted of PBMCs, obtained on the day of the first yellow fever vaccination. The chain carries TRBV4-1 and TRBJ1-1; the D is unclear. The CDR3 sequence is CASSQSTTEAFF. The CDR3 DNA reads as TGCGCCAGCAGCCAAAGTACCACTGAAGCTTTCTTT.